This T cell receptor beta chain was profiled in a study of response to subunit inactivated influenza vaccine. Study results and caveats: After each seasonal influenza vaccination, few new T cells are recruited, the authors suggested.

Germline V gene sequence: CDR1 MNHNS, CDR2 SASEGT. Trimming took 3 bases from V and 7 from J; bases not matched to a gene: 8. The CDR3 length is 14 residues. A single record per CDR3 protein comes from TCRdb applying MiXCR to the RT-PCR reads. The top ten clones hold 10% to 15% of a sample with 500,000 to 600,000 distinct CDR3 sequences, 6% to 9% of them seen once. This clonotype was seen a handful of times. No antigen is known for it. This sample comprised PBMCs from blood, obtained 23 to 25 months after vaccination. The V call is TRBV6-1, the J call TRBJ2-7, with TRBD2 identical over 8 bases. The clonotype was recovered from a man between 50 and 75 years old who received an inactivated influenza vaccine. The CDR3 coding sequence is TGTGCCAGCAGTGACGGACTAGCCGCGGGGGAGCAGTACTTC. This translates into CASSDGLAAGEQYF.